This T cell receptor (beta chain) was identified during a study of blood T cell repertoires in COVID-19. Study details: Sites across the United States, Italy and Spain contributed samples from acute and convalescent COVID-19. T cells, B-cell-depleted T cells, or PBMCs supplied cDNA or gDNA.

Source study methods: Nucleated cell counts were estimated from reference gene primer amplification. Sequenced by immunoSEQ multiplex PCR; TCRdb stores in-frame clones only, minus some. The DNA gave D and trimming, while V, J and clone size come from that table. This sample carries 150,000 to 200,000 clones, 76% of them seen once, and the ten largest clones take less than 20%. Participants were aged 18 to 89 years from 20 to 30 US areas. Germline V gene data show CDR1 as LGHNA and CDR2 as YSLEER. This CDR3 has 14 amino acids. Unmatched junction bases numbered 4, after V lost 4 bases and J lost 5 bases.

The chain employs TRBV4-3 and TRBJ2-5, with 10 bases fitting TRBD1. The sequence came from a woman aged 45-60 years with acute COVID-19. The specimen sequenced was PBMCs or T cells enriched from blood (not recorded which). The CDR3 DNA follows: TGCGCCAGCAGCCGGGGACAGGGGCGGGAGACCCAGTACTTC. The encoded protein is CASSRGQGRETQYF.